The rows below give T cell receptor beta chains drawn from one sample of a study of shared clonotypes between healthy human individuals. Sequenced by immunoSEQ multiplex PCR; TCRdb stores in-frame clones only, minus some. The table has hundreds of thousands of clones, 55% to 75% seen once. The sequenced sample was memory CD4+ T cells sorted from blood. These receptors all come from a woman in her twenties or thirties in good health. Each CDR3 is given with its conserved first and last residue. D genes are given only for firm matches. Only some rows state a clone size, as once, few, many or a class for expanded clones.

j_call: TRBJ2-7
v_call: TRBV18
d_call: TRBD2
clone_size: .
cdr3_length: 14
cdr3_aa: CASSPRLAGYEQYF
cdr3_nt: TGTGCCAGCTCACCACGGCTAGCGGGGTACGAGCAGTACTTC

j_call: TRBJ2-6
v_call: TRBV27
d_call: .
clone_size: few
cdr3_length: 15
cdr3_aa: CASSFWGTGANVLTF
cdr3_nt: TGTGCCAGCAGTTTTTGGGGGACCGGGGCCAACGTCCTGACTTTC

j_call: TRBJ2-5
v_call: TRBV2
d_call: TRBD2
clone_size: few
cdr3_length: 16
cdr3_aa: CASRDPGLAGQETQYF
cdr3_nt: TGTGCCAGCAGAGACCCAGGACTAGCGGGTCAAGAGACCCAGTACTTC

j_call: TRBJ1-1
v_call: TRBV5-1
d_call: .
clone_size: once
cdr3_length: 15
cdr3_aa: CASSLVGNLNTEAFF
cdr3_nt: TGCGCCAGCAGCTTGGTAGGGAACCTGAACACTGAAGCTTTCTTT

j_call: TRBJ2-7
v_call: TRBV27
d_call: .
clone_size: .
cdr3_length: 14
cdr3_aa: CASAPRASIPEQYF
cdr3_nt: TGTGCCAGCGCCCCCCGGGCCTCCATCCCGGAGCAGTACTTC

j_call: TRBJ1-1
v_call: TRBV28
d_call: .
clone_size: .
cdr3_length: 12
cdr3_aa: CASWGPNTEAFF
cdr3_nt: TGTGCCAGCTGGGGCCCGAACACTGAAGCTTTCTTT

j_call: TRBJ1-5
v_call: TRBV11-2
d_call: .
clone_size: once
cdr3_length: 13
cdr3_aa: CASSLVFNQPQHF
cdr3_nt: TGTGCCAGCAGCTTGGTGTTCAATCAGCCCCAGCATTTT

j_call: TRBJ2-7
v_call: TRBV7-9
d_call: .
clone_size: .
cdr3_length: 12
cdr3_aa: CASSLVAYEQYF
cdr3_nt: TGTGCCAGCAGCTTAGTAGCTTACGAGCAGTACTTC

j_call: TRBJ2-1
v_call: TRBV15
d_call: .
clone_size: .
cdr3_length: 15
cdr3_aa: CATSRGASLNYEQFF
cdr3_nt: TGTGCCACCAGCAGAGGGGCTAGTTTGAACTATGAGCAGTTCTTC

j_call: TRBJ1-2
v_call: TRBV7-9
d_call: .
clone_size: .
cdr3_length: 16
cdr3_aa: CASSPHGSNSNYGYTF
cdr3_nt: TGTGCCAGCAGCCCTCACGGGAGCAATTCTAACTATGGCTACACCTTC

j_call: TRBJ2-5
v_call: TRBV5-8
d_call: .
clone_size: .
cdr3_length: 17
cdr3_aa: CASSLEGRGIIQETQYF
cdr3_nt: TGTGCCAGCAGCTTGGAGGGCAGGGGAATAATACAAGAGACCCAGTACTTC

j_call: TRBJ2-7
v_call: TRBV30
d_call: TRBD2
clone_size: .
cdr3_length: 13
cdr3_aa: CAWNSGRKDEQYF
cdr3_nt: TGTGCCTGGAATAGCGGGAGAAAGGACGAGCAGTACTTC

j_call: TRBJ2-1
v_call: TRBV10-2
d_call: TRBD2
clone_size: .
cdr3_length: 15
cdr3_aa: CASRPTSGGYNEQFF
cdr3_nt: TGCGCCAGCAGACCCACCTCGGGGGGGTACAATGAGCAGTTCTTC

j_call: TRBJ1-1
v_call: TRBV7-9
d_call: TRBD1
clone_size: .
cdr3_length: 14
cdr3_aa: CASSRGQGIPEAFF
cdr3_nt: TGTGCCAGCAGTAGGGGACAGGGGATTCCTGAAGCTTTCTTT

j_call: TRBJ1-1
v_call: TRBV5-4
d_call: TRBD1
clone_size: .
cdr3_length: 15
cdr3_aa: CASSLVGQGNTEAFF
cdr3_nt: TGTGCCAGCAGCTTGGTCGGACAGGGGAACACTGAAGCTTTCTTT

j_call: TRBJ2-5
v_call: TRBV6-1
d_call: .
clone_size: .
cdr3_length: 13
cdr3_aa: CASSEARGETQYF
cdr3_nt: TGTGCCAGCAGTGAAGCGCGAGGGGAGACCCAGTACTTC

j_call: TRBJ2-7
v_call: TRBV5-1
d_call: .
clone_size: .
cdr3_length: 15
cdr3_aa: CASSSATAILAEQYF
cdr3_nt: TGCGCCAGCAGCTCCGCGACAGCGATCTTGGCCGAGCAGTACTTC

j_call: TRBJ2-2
v_call: TRBV10-1
d_call: .
clone_size: .
cdr3_length: 14
cdr3_aa: CASRRDQAAGELFF
cdr3_nt: TGCGCCAGCAGGAGAGATCAGGCGGCCGGGGAGCTGTTTTTT

j_call: TRBJ2-7
v_call: TRBV10-1
d_call: TRBD1
clone_size: .
cdr3_length: 14
cdr3_aa: CASSADRGAYEQYF
cdr3_nt: TGCGCCAGCAGTGCGGACAGGGGGGCATACGAGCAGTACTTC

j_call: TRBJ2-7
v_call: TRBV27
d_call: TRBD2
clone_size: .
cdr3_length: 18
cdr3_aa: CASTFQGGSGKADYEQYF
cdr3_nt: TGTGCCAGCACCTTCCAAGGTGGTAGCGGGAAAGCGGACTACGAGCAGTACTTC

j_call: TRBJ2-6
v_call: TRBV27
d_call: .
clone_size: .
cdr3_length: 14
cdr3_aa: CASSLSSGANVLTF
cdr3_nt: TGTGCCAGCAGTTTGAGCTCTGGGGCCAACGTCCTGACTTTC

j_call: TRBJ2-1
v_call: TRBV28
d_call: .
clone_size: .
cdr3_length: 12
cdr3_aa: CASSLYNGEQFF
cdr3_nt: TGTGCCAGCAGTCTTTATAACGGTGAGCAGTTCTTC

j_call: TRBJ1-4
v_call: TRBV28
d_call: TRBD1
clone_size: .
cdr3_length: 15
cdr3_aa: CASSLGGQGAEKLFF
cdr3_nt: TGTGCCAGCAGTTTAGGGGGGCAGGGGGCTGAAAAACTGTTTTTT

j_call: TRBJ2-3
v_call: TRBV18
d_call: .
clone_size: .
cdr3_length: 15
cdr3_aa: CASSQAGDSTDTQYF
cdr3_nt: TGTGCCAGCTCCCAGGCTGGGGATAGCACAGATACGCAGTATTTT

j_call: TRBJ2-7
v_call: TRBV6-5
d_call: TRBD2
clone_size: .
cdr3_length: 15
cdr3_aa: CASSYGGRGTYEQYF
cdr3_nt: TGTGCCAGCAGTTACGGCGGGAGAGGCACCTACGAGCAGTACTTC

j_call: TRBJ1-5
v_call: TRBV27
d_call: .
clone_size: .
cdr3_length: 15
cdr3_aa: CASSLGAYSNQPQHF
cdr3_nt: TGTGCCAGCAGTTTAGGAGCTTATAGCAATCAGCCCCAGCATTTT

j_call: TRBJ1-1
v_call: TRBV29-1
d_call: .
clone_size: .
cdr3_length: 13
cdr3_aa: CSVVLSFGTEAFF
cdr3_nt: TGCAGCGTGGTGCTTAGTTTTGGCACTGAAGCTTTCTTT

j_call: TRBJ1-1
v_call: TRBV28
d_call: .
clone_size: .
cdr3_length: 10
cdr3_aa: CASSDSEAFF
cdr3_nt: TGTGCCAGCAGCGATTCTGAAGCTTTCTTT

j_call: TRBJ1-5
v_call: TRBV21-1
d_call: .
clone_size: .
cdr3_length: 14
cdr3_aa: CASTEGWGHQPQHF
cdr3_nt: TGTGCCAGCACCGAGGGGTGGGGGCATCAGCCCCAGCATTTT

j_call: TRBJ1-1
v_call: TRBV28
d_call: TRBD1
clone_size: few
cdr3_length: 11
cdr3_aa: CASSGDRGAFF
cdr3_nt: TGTGCCAGCAGTGGAGACAGGGGAGCTTTCTTT

j_call: TRBJ2-3
v_call: TRBV11-3
d_call: TRBD2
clone_size: .
cdr3_length: 16
cdr3_aa: CASSLKVAGGADTQYF
cdr3_nt: TGTGCCAGCAGCTTGAAAGTAGCGGGAGGCGCAGATACGCAGTATTTT

j_call: TRBJ1-5
v_call: TRBV28
d_call: .
clone_size: .
cdr3_length: 15
cdr3_aa: CASSLGQWGWLPQHF
cdr3_nt: TGTGCCAGCAGTTTGGGGCAGTGGGGGTGGCTGCCCCAGCATTTT

j_call: TRBJ2-5
v_call: TRBV29-1
d_call: TRBD2
clone_size: .
cdr3_length: 12
cdr3_aa: CSGRGGQETQYF
cdr3_nt: TGCAGCGGGAGGGGAGGGCAAGAGACCCAGTACTTC

j_call: TRBJ1-5
v_call: TRBV19
d_call: .
clone_size: few
cdr3_length: 15
cdr3_aa: CASSPGGWMGQPQHF
cdr3_nt: TGTGCCAGTAGTCCTGGCGGTTGGATGGGTCAGCCCCAGCATTTT

j_call: TRBJ2-2
v_call: TRBV30
d_call: .
clone_size: few
cdr3_length: 13
cdr3_aa: CAWTALNTGELFF
cdr3_nt: TGTGCCTGGACAGCATTGAACACCGGGGAGCTGTTTTTT

j_call: TRBJ2-7
v_call: TRBV27
d_call: .
clone_size: .
cdr3_length: 14
cdr3_aa: CASSPTWDTYEQYF
cdr3_nt: TGTGCCAGCAGTCCCACCTGGGACACCTACGAGCAGTACTTC

j_call: TRBJ2-7
v_call: TRBV9
d_call: .
clone_size: few
cdr3_length: 15
cdr3_aa: CASSVAQGSPYEQYF
cdr3_nt: TGTGCCAGCAGCGTAGCTCAGGGGTCACCATACGAGCAGTACTTC

j_call: TRBJ2-2
v_call: TRBV4-2
d_call: .
clone_size: .
cdr3_length: 17
cdr3_aa: CASSLAPGNANTGELFF
cdr3_nt: TGTGCCAGCAGCTTGGCCCCGGGAAACGCGAACACCGGGGAGCTGTTTTTT

j_call: TRBJ2-3
v_call: TRBV14
d_call: TRBD2
clone_size: .
cdr3_length: 16
cdr3_aa: CASSPLAGAPGDTQYF
cdr3_nt: TGTGCCAGCAGCCCCTTAGCGGGAGCCCCGGGAGATACGCAGTATTTT

j_call: TRBJ2-1
v_call: TRBV19
d_call: TRBD2
clone_size: few
cdr3_length: 14
cdr3_aa: CASRTSGSYNEQFF
cdr3_nt: TGTGCCAGCCGAACTAGCGGGAGTTACAATGAGCAGTTCTTC

j_call: TRBJ1-2
v_call: TRBV6-1
d_call: .
clone_size: .
cdr3_length: 12
cdr3_aa: CASSEWFYGYTF
cdr3_nt: TGTGCCAGCAGTGAATGGTTCTATGGCTACACCTTC

j_call: TRBJ1-1
v_call: TRBV27
d_call: .
clone_size: few
cdr3_length: 16
cdr3_aa: CASRVGGAGVITEAFF
cdr3_nt: TGTGCCAGCAGGGTCGGGGGGGCAGGTGTAATCACTGAAGCTTTCTTT

j_call: TRBJ1-2
v_call: TRBV28
d_call: .
clone_size: .
cdr3_length: 14
cdr3_aa: CASSLSRTRRGYTF
cdr3_nt: TGTGCCAGCAGTTTAAGTCGGACGCGACGGGGCTACACCTTC

j_call: TRBJ2-1
v_call: TRBV20-1
d_call: .
clone_size: .
cdr3_length: 9
cdr3_aa: CSASPRLVF
cdr3_nt: TGCAGTGCTAGCCCTCGACTCGTCTTC

j_call: TRBJ2-7
v_call: TRBV5-1
d_call: TRBD2
clone_size: .
cdr3_length: 18
cdr3_aa: CASSLVSGGGESSYEQYF
cdr3_nt: TGCGCCAGCAGCTTGGTTAGCGGCGGGGGAGAGAGCTCCTACGAGCAGTACTTC

j_call: TRBJ1-2
v_call: TRBV30
d_call: .
clone_size: few
cdr3_length: 13
cdr3_aa: CAWSHVLVYGYTF
cdr3_nt: TGTGCCTGGAGTCACGTTTTGGTCTATGGCTACACCTTC

j_call: TRBJ1-4
v_call: TRBV7-8
d_call: TRBD1
clone_size: .
cdr3_length: 18
cdr3_aa: CASSSRWTGTVGNEKLFF
cdr3_nt: TGTGCCAGCAGCTCCCGATGGACAGGGACCGTGGGGAATGAAAAACTGTTTTTT

j_call: TRBJ2-5
v_call: TRBV5-6
d_call: .
clone_size: .
cdr3_length: 14
cdr3_aa: CASSLEGFGGAQYF
cdr3_nt: TGTGCCAGCAGCTTGGAAGGGTTCGGGGGAGCCCAGTACTTC

j_call: TRBJ2-1
v_call: TRBV7-2
d_call: .
clone_size: .
cdr3_length: 17
cdr3_aa: CASSNRRGRGSYNEQFF
cdr3_nt: TGTGCCAGCAGCAACCGCAGAGGCCGAGGCTCCTACAATGAGCAGTTCTTC

j_call: TRBJ2-5
v_call: TRBV2
d_call: .
clone_size: .
cdr3_length: 14
cdr3_aa: CASSLQGGQETQYF
cdr3_nt: TGTGCCAGCAGTTTACAGGGAGGACAAGAGACCCAGTACTTC

j_call: TRBJ2-1
v_call: TRBV10-3
d_call: .
clone_size: .
cdr3_length: 15
cdr3_aa: CAISESGRGYNEQFF
cdr3_nt: TGTGCCATCAGTGAGTCGGGCAGGGGATACAATGAGCAGTTCTTC